What follows are 6 T cell receptor beta chains derived from one specimen sequenced in a study of Graves' ophthalmopathy and Graves' hyperthyroidism. The sequenced template was RNA, covering the TCR beta CDR3 region. After a first-round RT-PCR with HTBI primers, a second-round multiplex PCR was run. TCRdb re-derived calls from the multiplex PCR reads in MiXCR, one entry per CDR3 protein. The table records roughly 400,000 distinct CDR3 sequences, about 18% of them present only once. Material for sequencing was peripheral blood. These receptors were obtained from a woman aged 18 to 35 with Graves' ophthalmopathy.

This clonotype was counted many times. An end of the junction does not agree with germline; a read error may underlie this. The V call is TRBV30, the J call TRBJ1-2; 9 positions match TRBD1. Per germline, CDR1 GTSNPN and CDR2 SVGIG (reference sequence). The CDR3 is 11 residues long. The CDR3 coding sequence is TGTGCCTGGAGTGGGACAGGGGCGACATTCTTC. Its protein is CAWSGTGATFF.

This clonotype has a count of ten or more. The gene calls are TRBV28 and TRBJ2-7; D is unresolved. The ends were cut back, 5 bases at V and 6 bases at J, with 8 bases in the middle. Germline loops: CDR1 MDHEN, CDR2 SYDVKM. The CDR3 extends over 11 amino acids. CDR3 bases: TGTGCCAGCAGTCCAGCTGGCGAGCAGTACTTC. Residues: CASSPAGEQYF.

There are many counts of this clonotype. The chain couples TRBV28 to TRBJ2-5; 8 bases fit TRBD1. This CDR3 has 15 residues. Germline assignment: CDR1 MDHEN and CDR2 SYDVKM. Trimming at V came to 4 bases and at J to 0 bases, leaving 4 bases not matched to a gene. The CDR3 sequence: CASSWTGKNQETQYF. The CDR3 nucleotides are TGTGCCAGCAGTTGGACAGGGAAAAACCAAGAGACCCAGTACTTC.

This clonotype was detected many times. This chain connects TRBV13 to TRBJ2-5; D might be TRBD1 or TRBD2, each matching 5 bases. The ends were cut back, 1 base at V and 3 bases at J, with 15 bases in the middle. The germline V gene has CDR1 PRHDT and CDR2 FYEKMQ (reference sequence). The CDR3 spans 16 residues. CDR3 in amino acids: CASSLVGLGAEETQYF. The CDR3 coding sequence is TGTGCCAGCAGCTTAGTTGGCCTCGGGGCCGAAGAGACCCAGTACTTC.

Ten or more counts support this clonotype. The CDR3 sequence is CSAGTSSSYEQYF. CDR3 in DNA: TGCAGTGCGGGGACATCCAGCTCCTACGAGCAGTACTTC. V and J are TRBV20-1 and TRBJ2-7; D is possibly TRBD1 (6 bases). Germline CDR1 and CDR2: DFQATT and SNEGSKA (reference sequence). The CDR3 is 13 residues long. Trimming pared 6 bases from V and 0 bases from J, leaving 12 bases between.

This clonotype has ten or more counts. This sequence joins TRBV28 and TRBJ1-5; 11 bases fit TRBD1. This CDR3 has 16 residues. Trimming took 2 bases from V and 1 from J; bases not matched to a gene: 1. Germline V lookup: CDR1 MDHEN, CDR2 SYDVKM. CDR3 sequence (DNA): TGTGCCAGCAGTTTAAGGGACAGGGGGAGCAATCAGCCCCAGCATTTT. This encodes CASSLRDRGSNQPQHF.